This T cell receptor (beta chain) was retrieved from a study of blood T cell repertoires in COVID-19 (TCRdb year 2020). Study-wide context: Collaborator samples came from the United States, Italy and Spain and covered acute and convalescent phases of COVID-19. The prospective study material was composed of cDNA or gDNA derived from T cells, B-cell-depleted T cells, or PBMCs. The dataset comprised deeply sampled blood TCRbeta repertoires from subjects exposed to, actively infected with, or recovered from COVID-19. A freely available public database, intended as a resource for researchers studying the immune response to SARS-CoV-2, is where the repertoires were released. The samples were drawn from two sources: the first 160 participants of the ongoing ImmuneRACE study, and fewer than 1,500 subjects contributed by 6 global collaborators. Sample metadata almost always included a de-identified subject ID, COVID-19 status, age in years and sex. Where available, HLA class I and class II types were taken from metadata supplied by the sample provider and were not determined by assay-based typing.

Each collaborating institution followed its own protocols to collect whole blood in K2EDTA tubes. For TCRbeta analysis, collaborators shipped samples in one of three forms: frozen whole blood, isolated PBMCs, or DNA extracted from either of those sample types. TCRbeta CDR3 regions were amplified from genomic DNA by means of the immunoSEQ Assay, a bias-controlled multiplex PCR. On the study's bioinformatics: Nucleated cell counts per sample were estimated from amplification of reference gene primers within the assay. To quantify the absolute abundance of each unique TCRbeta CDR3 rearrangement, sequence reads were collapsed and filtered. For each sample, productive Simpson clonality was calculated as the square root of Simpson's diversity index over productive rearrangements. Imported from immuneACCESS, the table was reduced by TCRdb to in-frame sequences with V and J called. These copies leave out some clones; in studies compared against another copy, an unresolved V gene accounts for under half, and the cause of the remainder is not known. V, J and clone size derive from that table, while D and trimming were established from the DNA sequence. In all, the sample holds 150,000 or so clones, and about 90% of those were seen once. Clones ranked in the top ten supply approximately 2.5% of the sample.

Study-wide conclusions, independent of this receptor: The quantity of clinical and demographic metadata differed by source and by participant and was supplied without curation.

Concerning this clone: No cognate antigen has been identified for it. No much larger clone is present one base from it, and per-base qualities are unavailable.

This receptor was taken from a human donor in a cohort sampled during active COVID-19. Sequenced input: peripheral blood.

The DNA sequence is TGTGCCAGCAGCCAAGATCGTCAGGGGGATGGCTACACCTTC. Its coded protein is CASSQDRQGDGYTF. The sequence is built from TRBV3-1 (or the pseudogene TRBV3-2) and TRBJ1-2; TRBD1 aligns with 7 central bases. Via the germline V gene (reference sequence), CDR1 is LGHDT and CDR2 YNNKEL. The CDR3 spans 14 residues, from the cysteine through the phenylalanine. Only CDR3 DNA remains: 42 bases, in frame from the first base. V lost 0 bases and J lost 6 bases, and the count of bases not matched to a germline gene is 4.